This T cell receptor beta chain is drawn from a study of cytomegalovirus exposure and HLA in healthy donors. Study observations and caveats: Trimming of TCR beta V- and J-genes showed a link, identified in a later analysis, to a missense DCLRE1C variant. Presence/absence analyses rested on an assumption that sequencing depth was roughly uniform across donors. Productive rates of about 90% or about 30% were seen for most TCR beta V segments in an earlier analysis.

V trimming: 1 base; J trimming: 4 bases; junction bases outside the gene matches: 5. The CDR3 is 17 amino acids. Per germline, CDR1 LGHNA and CDR2 YSLEER. The primer mix had 60 Vbeta and 13 Jbeta primers. Profiled with immunoSEQ multiplex PCR; TCRdb holds only in-frame clones, not every one. The table lists roughly 160,000 clones, 70% to 90% of them singletons. A word on this clone: Its cognate antigen is unknown.

Sequencing used PBMCs. This receptor was taken from a man aged 30-40 years in good health and CMV-seropositive. The rearrangement uses TRBV4-3 and TRBJ2-5; TRBD2 matches at 14 bases. As DNA, the CDR3 is TGCGCCAGCAGCCAAGGGGGGACTAGCGGGAGAGGAGAGACCCAGTACTTC. Its protein product is CASSQGGTSGRGETQYF.